This T cell receptor (beta chain) was found in a study of T cell responses to AZD1222 COVID-19 vaccine. Produced via immunoSEQ multiplex PCR; TCRdb's table is partial and in-frame only. The sample carries approximately 110,000 clones, roughly 87% recorded once. This clone showed up just once. Sequenced material: peripheral blood, taken on day 0 of MenACWY control vaccination. The TCR comes from an adult in good health.

CDR3 protein: CASSLEGDTDQPQHF. The CDR3 DNA reads TGCGCCAGCAGCTTGGAGGGGGACACCGATCAGCCCCAGCATTTT. The chain employs TRBV5-1 and TRBJ1-5; a weak D match, TRBD1 (6 bases). The V gene lost 0 bases and the J gene lost 5 bases, with 12 bases spanning the gap. Germline V gene lookup returns CDR1 SGHRS and CDR2 YFSETQ. The CDR3 is 15 amino acids.